The 25 T cell receptor beta chains listed next were all sequenced from one sample in a study of T cell responses to AZD1222 COVID-19 vaccine. Repertoires were generated with immunoSEQ multiplex PCR, while TCRdb's copy carries only in-frame clones and drops some. The profile shows 170,000 or so clones, roughly nine tenths of them singletons. The source material was peripheral blood, sampled on day 0 of AZD1222 vaccination. All receptors derive from an adult in good health.

This rearrangement joins TRBV9 to TRBJ2-7, with D possibly called TRBD1 or TRBD2 (5 bases each). Germline V lookup: CDR1 SGDLS, CDR2 YYNGEE. CDR3 length: 15 amino acids. V was pared by 0 bases and J by 3 bases, with 13 bases between. DNA for the CDR3: TGTGCCAGCAGCGTAGGGCCGTGGGGGAACTACGAGCAGTACTTC. Translated, it gives CASSVGPWGNYEQYF.

The V gene is TRBV5-1, the J gene TRBJ1-6, with D maybe TRBD1 (5 bases). V was pared by 0 bases and J by 7 bases, with 11 bases between. CDR1 is SGHRS, CDR2 YFSETQ, per germline. This CDR3 spans 15 amino acids. The CDR3 is CASSLALSGNSPLHF. The DNA for the CDR3 is TGCGCCAGCAGCTTGGCCTTGTCAGGGAATTCACCCCTCCACTTT.

The rearrangement uses TRBV6-5 and TRBJ2-7; the match to TRBD2 covers 7 bases. The germline gives CDR1 MNHEY, CDR2 SVGAGI. J lost 3 bases, V lost 2 bases, and 7 bases had no gene match. CDR3 length equals 15 residues. CDR3 coding DNA: TGTGCCAGCAGTTACACGGCTAGCGGCCTCTACGAGCAGTACTTC. It encodes CASSYTASGLYEQYF.

This chain uses TRBV13 with TRBJ2-1; 9 bases line up with TRBD2. The germline gives CDR1 PRHDT, CDR2 FYEKMQ (reference sequence). Trimming cost V 8 bases and J 5 bases; bases outside gene matches: 7. The CDR3 has 14 residues. CDR3 sequence reads: CASAGTSRDNEQFF. The CDR3 DNA follows: TGTGCCAGCGCCGGGACTAGCCGCGACAATGAGCAGTTCTTC. Variable domain in full (rest from reference TRBV13 and TRBJ2-1): AAGVIQSPRHLIKEKRETATLKCYPIPRHDTVYWYQQGPGQDPQFLISFYEKMQSDKGSIPDRFSAQQFSDYHSELNMSSLELGDSALYFCASAGTSRDNEQFFGPGTRLTVL.

For the CDR3, the DNA is TGCGCCAGCATGGAAAACACCGGGGAGCTGTTTTTT. Translating it yields CASMENTGELFF. V is TRBV5-1 and J is TRBJ2-2; no reliable D call. This CDR3 is 12 amino acids long. Germline V gives CDR1 SGHRS, CDR2 YFSETQ. Trimming removed 6 bases from V and 2 bases from J, with 5 bases in between. Full variable domain (missing parts from reference TRBV5-1 and TRBJ2-2): KAGVTQTPRYLIKTRGQQVTLSCSPISGHRSVSWYQQTPGQGLQFLFEYFSETQRNKGNFPGRFSGRQFSNSRSEMNVSTLELGDSALYLCASMENTGELFFGEGSRLTVL.

V gene TRBV27 combines with J gene TRBJ1-2; 11 bases align to TRBD1. The CDR3 contains 16 residues. V lost 6 bases and J lost 4; bases outside the gene matches: 10. Germline CDR1 reads MNHEY; CDR2 reads SMNVEV (reference sequence). The CDR3 DNA follows: TGTGCCAGCAGCTGGACAGGGGGCGAGTCGGGCTATGGCTACACCTTC. It encodes CASSWTGGESGYGYTF.

V is TRBV20-1 and J is TRBJ1-4; D not certain. The ends were cut back, 6 bases at V and 8 bases at J, with 7 bases in the middle. The CDR3 length is 10 residues. CDR1 is DFQATT and CDR2 is SNEGSKA in the germline V gene (reference sequence). CDR3 in DNA: TGCAGTGCAAGGACGGAAAAACTGTTTTTT. Amino acid sequence: CSARTEKLFF.

The chain recombines TRBV7-9 with TRBJ2-7; D unresolved. The CDR3 is 14 amino acids. V was clipped by 1 base and J by 6 bases, with 13 bases between them. The germline V gene has CDR1 SEHNR and CDR2 FQNEAQ (reference sequence). CDR3 in DNA: TGTGCCAGCAGCTTAGAAAGGAACCCTCTCGAGCAGTACTTC. Its protein product is CASSLERNPLEQYF.

The chain employs TRBV4-1 and TRBJ2-7; 7 bases agree with TRBD1. V shed 6 bases and J 3 bases; nucleotides not matched to a gene: 5. This CDR3 is built from 13 residues. Germline assignment: CDR1 MGHRA and CDR2 YSYEKL. CDR3 sequence: CASRSHRGYEQYF. The CDR3 DNA is TGCGCCAGCAGGTCCCACAGGGGCTACGAGCAGTACTTC.

The CDR3 coding sequence is TGTGCCAGCAGTTTAGGCGGGGGGCCCCGCGAGACCCAGTACTTC. This sequence encodes CASSLGGGPRETQYF. This chain links TRBV28 with TRBJ2-5, with TRBD2 matching 8 bases. The germline V gene has CDR1 MDHEN and CDR2 SYDVKM. The CDR3 runs 15 residues. V lost 2 bases, J lost 5 bases, and 7 bases stayed unmatched.

The chain links TRBV4-2 to TRBJ2-7; TRBD1 aligns across 9 bases. This CDR3 contains 16 residues. Germline CDR1 LGHNA, CDR2 YNFKEQ. V lost 1 base to trimming and J lost 6 bases; unmatched junction nucleotides: 10. In DNA, the CDR3 is TGTGCCAGCAGCCAAGTGGGTTCGGGACAGGGCACCGAGCAGTACTTC. Amino acid sequence: CASSQVGSGQGTEQYF.

The rearrangement links TRBV3-1 (or the pseudogene TRBV3-2) to TRBJ2-2; D may be TRBD1 (5 bases). The CDR3 is made up of 17 amino acids. Germline CDR1 reads LGHDT; CDR2 reads YNNKEL (reference sequence). Trimming pared 4 bases from V and 4 bases from J, leaving 19 bases between. In DNA, the CDR3 is TGTGCCAGCAGCCCTCTCCCCATTCAGGGCGGCACCGGGGAGCTGTTTTTT. Translating gives CASSPLPIQGGTGELFF.

The chain uses TRBV19 and TRBJ1-2; 7 positions match TRBD1. There are 14 residues in the CDR3. Looked up from germline, CDR1 is LNHDA and CDR2 is SQIVND (reference sequence). Trimming cost V 0 bases and J 8 bases; bases outside gene matches: 6. The CDR3 nucleotides read TGTGCCAGTAGTATAGACGACAGGGCTTGGGGCTACACCTTC. Its translation: CASSIDDRAWGYTF.

CDR3 sequence (DNA): TGTGCCTGGACCACAGGGGGCGAGCAGTACTTC. Amino acid sequence: CAWTTGGEQYF. The rearrangement joins TRBV30 to TRBJ2-7; 8 bases agree with TRBD1. Trimming at V came to 4 bases and at J to 6 bases, leaving 2 bases not matched to a gene. The CDR3 runs to 11 residues. Germline V gene sequence: CDR1 GTSNPN, CDR2 SVGIG (reference sequence). The full variable domain, with the rest looked up from reference TRBV30 and TRBJ2-7, is SQTIHQWPATLVQPVGSPLSLECTVEGTSNPNLYWYRQAAGRGLQLLFYSVGIGQISSEVPQNLSASRPQDRQFILSSKKLLLSDSGFYLCAWTTGGEQYFGPGTRLTVT.

The gene calls are TRBV12-3 or TRBV12-4 and TRBJ1-1; 12 bases fit TRBD1. The junction had 8 bases not matched to a gene; V was cut back by 11 bases and J by 10 bases. CDR3 size: 12 residues. DNA of the CDR3: TGTGCCGCGGAGAGGGACAGGGGGCTAGCTTTCTTT. It specifies CAAERDRGLAFF.

CDR3 sequence (DNA): TGTGCCAGCAGTTTACCGCAGCTAGCGGGCCGCTACGAGCAGTACTTC. It specifies CASSLPQLAGRYEQYF. The chain couples TRBV28 to TRBJ2-7; 8 positions match TRBD2. V shed 2 bases, J shed 3 bases, and the junction held 9 bases outside the gene matches. Germline CDR1 is MDHEN and CDR2 is SYDVKM. The CDR3 runs 16 residues.

V and J are TRBV11-2 and TRBJ2-3; D is unresolved. The CDR3 runs to 11 residues. CDR1 SGHAT and CDR2 FQNNGV come from the germline V gene. The V end was cut by 2 bases, the J end by 9 bases, with 6 bases between. CDR3 DNA sequence: TGTGCCAGCAGCTTATATGGAACGCAGTATTTT. This sequence encodes CASSLYGTQYF.

The chain employs TRBV5-4 and TRBJ2-7, with 13 bases fitting TRBD2. J was trimmed by 1 base and V by 4 bases; bases with no gene match: 5. Germline CDR1 SGHNT, CDR2 YYREEE (reference sequence). The CDR3 loop spans 16 amino acids. The CDR3 DNA reads as TGTGCCAGCAGCCTCGGACTAGCGGGGGTTTCCTACGAGCAGTACTTC. It translates to CASSLGLAGVSYEQYF.

The rearrangement joins TRBV15 to TRBJ2-7; perhaps D is TRBD1 or TRBD2 (5 bases each). Trimming cost V 0 bases and J 1 base, with 16 bases left between them. CDR1 is LNHNV and CDR2 is YYDKDF in the germline V gene (reference sequence). The CDR3 is 17 amino acids. CDR3 residues: CATSREKADTQSYEQYF. CDR3 DNA sequence: TGTGCCACCAGCAGAGAAAAAGCGGACACACAATCCTACGAGCAGTACTTC. Looking up the rest from reference TRBV15 and TRBJ2-7 gives the full variable domain: DAMVIQNPRYQVTQFGKPVTLSCSQTLNHNVMYWYQQKSSQAPKLLFHYYDKDFNNEADTPDNFQSRRPNTSFCFLDIRSPGLGDTAMYLCATSREKADTQSYEQYFGPGTRLTVT.

V is TRBV19 and J is TRBJ1-2, with D uncertain. Germline assignment: CDR1 LNHDA and CDR2 SQIVND (reference sequence). CDR3 length: 12 amino acids. V lost 4 bases to trimming and J lost 6 bases, with 9 bases between them. The CDR3 protein is CASSRVLDGYTF. The CDR3 bases are TGTGCCAGTAGTAGGGTGCTGGATGGCTACACCTTC.

CDR3 coding DNA: TGTGCCAGCAGGGAACTCTCTGGAAACACCATATATTTT. Translating gives CASRELSGNTIYF. The rearrangement links TRBV7-9 to TRBJ1-3; no definite D call. Deletions cut 6 bases from V and 0 bases from J, with 6 bases between. Germline CDR1 is SEHNR and CDR2 is FQNEAQ (reference sequence). This CDR3 has 13 residues.

The chain couples TRBV29-1 to TRBJ2-3; D call uncertain. The CDR3 runs to 12 residues. Germline V gene data show CDR1 as SQVTM and CDR2 as ANQGSEA. V lost 8 bases and J 2 bases, leaving 11 bases between the germline ends. CDR3 nucleotides: TGCAGCCTATCCCCGTACACAGATACGCAGTATTTT. The encoded protein is CSLSPYTDTQYF.

J is TRBJ1-1 and V is TRBV6-5; possible D gene TRBD1, 5 bases. The germline V gene encodes CDR1 MNHEY and CDR2 SVGAGI. CDR3 length: 13 amino acids. V gave up 7 bases and J gave up 1 base, with 10 bases separating them. The CDR3 coding sequence is TGTGCCAGCACCGGGGCGGGGAACACTGAAGCTTTCTTT. Translated: CASTGAGNTEAFF.

This chain connects TRBV18 to TRBJ1-6; the match to TRBD1 covers 9 bases. With V trimmed by 3 bases and J by 7 bases, 4 bases remained unmatched. This CDR3 has 15 amino acids. The V gene's germline CDR1 is KGHSH and CDR2 LQKENI. The CDR3 loop reads CASSPPGTGNSPLHF. The CDR3 region has the DNA TGTGCCAGCTCACCCCCCGGGACAGGGAATTCACCCCTCCACTTT.

This sequence joins TRBV19 and TRBJ1-3, with 9 bases lining up with TRBD1. Germline V CDR1 and CDR2: LNHDA, SQIVND (reference sequence). Germline trimming cut 0 bases from V and 7 bases from J; bases unmatched to any gene: 7. The CDR3 contains 16 residues. The CDR3 loop reads CASSIDRTGVRNTIYF. The CDR3 DNA reads TGTGCCAGTAGTATAGATCGGACAGGGGTCCGGAACACCATATATTTT.